At least ten counts were recorded for the clone carrying this T cell receptor beta chain. Its antigen remains unidentified. This sample stems from a study of CD8 T cells in ankylosing spondylitis. General study results and limits: The disease-linked clones had a CD8+ phenotype and low blood frequencies. Reports say disease-linked clones showed up significantly more in matched ankylosing spondylitis synovial fluid.

In making TCR beta libraries, quantitative 5'-RACE with molecular barcodes was used. TCRdb re-called the 5' RACE reads with MiXCR, one entry per CDR3 protein. The data show roughly 100,000 distinct CDR3 sequences, roughly 8.3% seen once. This CDR3 is 14 amino acids long. CDR1 is SGHDT and CDR2 is YYEEEE in the germline V gene. V was cut by 0 bases and J by 3 bases, with 7 bases left in between. This receptor was taken from a male donor with ankylosing spondylitis or in good health (not recorded which). This chain links TRBV5-6 with TRBJ2-4; D not certain. Material: blood, either unsorted or a sorted T cell fraction (not recorded which). The CDR3, as DNA: TGTGCCAGCAGCTTGGCAGAAAGCAAAAACATTCAGTACTTC. It yields the protein CASSLAESKNIQYF.